The 8 T cell receptor beta chains below come from one sample, sequenced in a study of cytomegalovirus exposure and HLA in healthy donors. 13 Jbeta primers and 60 Vbeta primers were used for the PCR. The assay was immunoSEQ multiplex PCR, and TCRdb's table has in-frame clones only and misses some. The sample holds tens of thousands of clones; 55% to 70% are singletons and the top ten take roughly 21%. The sequencing input was PBMCs. Receptors were obtained from a woman in her forties or fifties in good health and CMV-seropositive.

The rearrangement uses TRBV2 and TRBJ2-3; D is undetermined. The germline V gene has CDR1 SNHLY and CDR2 FYNNEI. There are 14 residues in the CDR3. Trimming removed 7 bases from V and 2 bases from J, with 13 bases in between. This CDR3 is CASTVTIYTDTQYF. The CDR3 DNA follows: TGTGCCAGCACAGTCACTATCTACACAGATACGCAGTATTTT.

The chain joins TRBV30 to TRBJ2-2, with 8 bases aligning to TRBD1. This CDR3 spans 13 amino acids. V shed 5 bases, J shed 6 bases, and the junction held 5 bases outside the gene matches. Germline V gene sequence: CDR1 GTSNPN, CDR2 SVGIG (reference sequence). In DNA, the CDR3 is TGTGCCTGGGCCAGGGGGCTCGCCGGGGAGCTGTTTTTT. Its protein is CAWARGLAGELFF.

This chain uses TRBV19 with TRBJ2-5; TRBD2 matches at 7 bases. The CDR3 totals 15 residues. Germline values: CDR1 LNHDA, CDR2 SQIVND (reference sequence). Unmatched junction bases numbered 6, after V lost 5 bases and J lost 0 bases. CDR3 loop: CASSPGLTYQETQYF. The CDR3 coding sequence is TGTGCCAGTAGTCCGGGACTAACGTACCAAGAGACCCAGTACTTC.

This clone has more than one count but fewer than ten. Because the CDR3 is missing its conserved closing phenylalanine or tryptophan, this is likely a read error. It is unclear where the CDR3 begins or ends on the DNA, so no DNA is shown, and the CDR3 is as TCRdb lists it. The CDR3 here is CASSEIGRGTIL. V usage is TRBV6-1 and J usage is TRBJ2-7; TRBD2, the table's D call, lacks a check against the DNA. Germline lookup yields CDR1 MNHNS and CDR2 SASEGT. Counting both end residues, the CDR3 totals 12 amino acids.

This clone was counted many times. V gene TRBV4-2 combines with J gene TRBJ1-5; no clear D. In germline, CDR1 is LGHNA, CDR2 YNFKEQ. V was clipped by 1 base and J by 0 bases, with 7 bases between them. The CDR3 has 15 residues. The DNA for the CDR3 is TGTGCCAGCAGCCAAGGGGAGTATAGCAATCAGCCCCAGCATTTT. Translated, it gives CASSQGEYSNQPQHF.

The rearrangement links TRBV28 to TRBJ2-1, with 10 bases identical to TRBD1. Germline lookup yields CDR1 MDHEN and CDR2 SYDVKM. The CDR3 loop spans 15 amino acids. The J segment lost 6 bases and the V segment lost 4 bases, leaving 6 bases of the junction unmatched. Here the CDR3 DNA reads TGTGCCAGCAGTTCCCTCCGGGACAGGGGCAATGAGCAGTTCTTC. Translating gives CASSSLRDRGNEQFF.

There are a few counts of this clone. The CDR3, as DNA: TGTGCCAGTAGTATCAGGGCAGATACGCAGTATTTT. Its translation: CASSIRADTQYF. This chain uses TRBV19 with TRBJ2-3; D is perhaps TRBD1 (5 bases). Germline V gene sequence: CDR1 LNHDA, CDR2 SQIVND (reference sequence). The V and J ends lost 3 bases and 4 bases respectively, with 5 bases between them. The CDR3 contains 12 residues. The full variable domain, its missing parts supplied by reference TRBV19 and TRBJ2-3, is DGGITQSPKYLFRKEGQNVTLSCEQNLNHDAMYWYRQDPGQGLRLIYYSQIVNDFQKGDIAEGYSVSREKKESFPLTVTSAQKNPTAFYLCASSIRADTQYFGPGTRLTVL.

This clone was seen only a few times. The CDR3 DNA is TGTGCCAGCAGTCCGGGGTCAGTATACGAGCAGTACTTC. This codes for CASSPGSVYEQYF. The V gene is TRBV6-5, the J gene TRBJ2-7; D perhaps matches TRBD2 (5 bases). Germline V gene sequence: CDR1 MNHEY, CDR2 SVGAGI. This CDR3 spans 13 amino acids. V lost 5 bases, J lost 4 bases, and 12 bases lay in between.